This is a list of T cell receptor beta chains from one sample in a study of graft-versus-host responses after intestinal transplantation. The data were produced by immunoSEQ multiplex PCR, yet TCRdb's version contains in-frame clones alone and is incomplete. The table records 62,000 or so clones, around nine tenths of them present only once. Sequencing was performed on PBMCs, taken 26 days after transplant. Receptors originate from a human patient who received an intestinal transplant, so some T cells may come from the graft donor. The conserved cysteine and the conserved F or W are not part of the CDR3 here.

j_call cdr3_length v_call cdr3_aa
TRBJ2-7 14 TRBV19 ASSPGGQGVSYEQY
TRBJ2-7 9 TRBV19 ASSIGGEQY
TRBJ2-3 17 TRBV7-8 ASSFLASGGRLGTDTQY
TRBJ1-3 15 TRBV6-1 ASSEAAFLASGNTIY
TRBJ2-1 12 TRBV28 ASSGTGGGYEQF
TRBJ1-1 12 TRBV7-6 ASSTTGSNTEAF
TRBJ1-1 11 TRBV2 ASSANRGGEAF
TRBJ1-2 13 TRBV6-5 ASRSIRDSHYGYT
TRBJ2-4 12 TRBV28 ASSSYGFQNIQY
TRBJ1-4 11 TRBV6-6 ASIGVDLEKLF
TRBJ1-5 12 TRBV19 ASSIGVGEWPQH
TRBJ1-5 13 TRBV6-1 ASSESGSPNQPQH
TRBJ1-2 12 TRBV6-5 AVGSRAQGYGYT
TRBJ2-3 11 TRBV7-2 ASSLARTDTQY
TRBJ1-5 12 TRBV4-1 ASSQSDSYQPQH
TRBJ2-1 13 TRBV27 ASSLGAGGPVEQF
TRBJ1-1 13 TRBV10-3 AISETGGKNTEAF
TRBJ2-1 12 TRBV2 ASSQRTFDNEQF
TRBJ1-5 10 TRBV7-9 ASSLARGPQH
TRBJ2-1 13 TRBV7-3 ASSLGTSGAGEQF
TRBJ1-4 12 TRBV7-2 ASSPGTGHEKLF
TRBJ2-3 12 TRBV30 AWSVLGGADTQY
TRBJ1-1 13 TRBV9 ASSPLGGPNTEAF
TRBJ2-2 10 TRBV29-1 SVVLAGGELF
TRBJ2-1 13 TRBV7-6 ASSFAVGLANEQF
TRBJ2-3 13 TRBV7-8 ASSLGGGALDTQY
TRBJ2-2 13 TRBV6-1 ASSVLAGVTGELF
TRBJ2-1 12 TRBV7-7 ASSLGDSGNEQF
TRBJ1-3 14 TRBV5-8 ASSLDRALSGNTIY
TRBJ1-2 13 TRBV9 ASSVGRDSRYGYT
TRBJ2-1 13 TRBV9 ASSLSGSSYNEQF
TRBJ1-1 11 TRBV4-1 ASSQGGNTEAF
TRBJ2-7 9 TRBV6-1 ASSGEYEQY
TRBJ2-7 12 TRBV6-1 ASSGGQATYEQY
TRBJ1-5 15 TRBV4-1 ASSQLPVPYSNQPQH